The present entry profiles one T cell receptor (beta chain) with its context. Its specificity is not known. Germline V lookup: CDR1 MDHEN, CDR2 SYDVKM. With V trimmed by 2 bases and J by 7 bases, 4 bases remained unmatched. This CDR3 comprises 14 residues. The data originate from a study of vaccination and CD4 T cells after COVID-19. For the study at large: Four females and six males made up the convalescents, with two Hispanic. Overlapping spike peptides served as the stimulus for the cells. These peptides came from SARS-CoV-2 and from the common cold coronaviruses HCoV-NL63, HCoV-OC43 and HCoV-229E.

Sample treatment: approximately nine-day PBMC culture with coronavirus spike peptide pools or control peptides (ViraFEST assay). Peptide pools at 10 ug/ml and IL-2 at around 10 IU/ml were added to cultures of some 1.9 million PBMCs per well. The assay that was used to sequence DNA from cultured CD4+ T cells was the Oncomine TCR Beta short-read assay. Using the QIAamp micro DNA kit, genomic DNA was extracted from the CD4+ T cells that had been cultured. TCRdb re-analysed the PCR reads in MiXCR, keeping a single row per CDR3 protein. The sample has over 14,000 distinct CDR3 sequences, around half seen once.

Material: CD4+ T cells from blood, cultured in vitro. The sequence derives from a human donor who had recovered from COVID-19. The chain carries TRBV28 and TRBJ1-5, with 8 positions matching TRBD1. The CDR3 DNA reads TGTGCCAGCAGTTTACAGGGGGCCAGACAGCCCCAGCATTTT. It translates to CASSLQGARQPQHF. Full variable domain (rest looked up from reference TRBV28 and TRBJ1-5): DVKVTQSSRYLVKRTGEKVFLECVQDMDHENMFWYRQDPGLGLRLIYFSYDVKMKEKGDIPEGYSVSREKKERFSLILESASTNQTSMYLCASSLQGARQPQHFGDGTRLSIL.